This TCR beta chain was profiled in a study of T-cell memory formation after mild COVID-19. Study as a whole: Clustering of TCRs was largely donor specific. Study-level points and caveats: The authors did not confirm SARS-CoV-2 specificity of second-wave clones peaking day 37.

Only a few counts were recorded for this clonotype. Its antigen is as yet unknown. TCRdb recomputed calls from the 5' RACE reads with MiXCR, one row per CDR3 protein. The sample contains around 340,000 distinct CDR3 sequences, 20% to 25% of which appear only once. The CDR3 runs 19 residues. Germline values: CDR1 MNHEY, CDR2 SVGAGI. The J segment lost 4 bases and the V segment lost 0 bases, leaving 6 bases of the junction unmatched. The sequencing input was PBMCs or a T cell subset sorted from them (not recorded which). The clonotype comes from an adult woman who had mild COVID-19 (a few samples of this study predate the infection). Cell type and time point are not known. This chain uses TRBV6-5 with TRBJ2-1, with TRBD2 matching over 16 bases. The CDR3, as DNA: TGTGCCAGCAGTTACTCGACGGGGACTAGCGGGGGGGCTTACAATGAGCAGTTCTTC. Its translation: CASSYSTGTSGGAYNEQFF.